Sequencing of this TCR beta chain was carried out in a study of long-term antiretroviral therapy in people with HIV. Of note for this clone: Its antigen is not identified.

Germline assignment: CDR1 SGHDN and CDR2 FVKESK. Trimming removed 1 base at V and 12 bases at J, with 22 bases between. The CDR3 is 15 amino acids. Study findings and constraints: Whereas controls had wider CDR3 length ranges, HIV repertoires had narrower ones.

At the survey level, the v3.0 immunoSEQ assay was run. TCRdb's copy holds only in-frame clones and misses some; the assay was immunoSEQ multiplex PCR. The sample has about 40,000 clones, more than 70% seen once. The sequence derives from a woman aged 45-65 years with HIV. The source was unsorted PBMCs, collected 3.1 years after starting antiretroviral therapy. This chain connects TRBV14 to TRBJ2-7; D might be TRBD2 (6 bases). In DNA, the CDR3 is TGTGCCAGCAGCCAAGTCCCGATCGGAGGGGTAGGGTGGTACTTC. Its protein product is CASSQVPIGGVGWYF.